This T cell receptor (beta chain) emerged from a study of T cells in Graves' hyperthyroidism and ophthalmopathy. V was pared by 7 bases and J by 3 bases, with 8 bases of the junction left unmatched. The germline gives CDR1 MNHEY, CDR2 SMNVEV (reference sequence). The CDR3 covers 14 residues. Amplification targeted TCR beta CDR3 regions from RNA transcripts. Initially, a first-round RT-PCR of the TCR CDR3 employed the HTBI primer set. TCRdb re-analysed the multiplex PCR reads in MiXCR, keeping a single row per CDR3 protein. The sample has 700,000 or so distinct CDR3 sequences, roughly 17% seen once. Graves' hyperthyroidism showing no ophthalmopathy progression within 18 months was considered stable. Exclusion of a patient resulted from uncontrolled infection, other autoimmune disease, pregnancy or lactation. The table lists this clonotype with many counts.

Sequencing was done on a sample of blood. This TCR was recovered from a man younger than 30 with Graves' hyperthyroidism. The chain combines TRBV27 with TRBJ2-7; 8 positions match TRBD2. This chain's CDR3 is CASTPGLGGYEQYF. CDR3 nucleotides: TGTGCCAGCACCCCGGGACTAGGTGGCTACGAGCAGTACTTC.